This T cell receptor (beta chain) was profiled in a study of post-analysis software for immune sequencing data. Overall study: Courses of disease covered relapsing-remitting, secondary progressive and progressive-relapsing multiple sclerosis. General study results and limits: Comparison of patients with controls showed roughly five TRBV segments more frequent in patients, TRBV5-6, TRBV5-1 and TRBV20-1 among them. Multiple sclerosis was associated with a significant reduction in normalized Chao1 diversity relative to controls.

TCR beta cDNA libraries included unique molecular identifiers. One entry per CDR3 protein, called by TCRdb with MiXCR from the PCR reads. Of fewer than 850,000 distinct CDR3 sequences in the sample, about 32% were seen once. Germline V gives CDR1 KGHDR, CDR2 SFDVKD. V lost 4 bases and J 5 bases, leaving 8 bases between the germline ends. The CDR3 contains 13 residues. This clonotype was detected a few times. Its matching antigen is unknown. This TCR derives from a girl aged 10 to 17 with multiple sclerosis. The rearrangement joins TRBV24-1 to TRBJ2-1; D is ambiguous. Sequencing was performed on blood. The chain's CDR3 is CATSDPFNNEQFF. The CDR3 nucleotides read TGTGCCACCAGTGACCCCTTTAACAATGAGCAGTTCTTC.